The sequence of this T cell receptor beta chain was determined in a study of glioma-infiltrating T cells after dendritic cell vaccination. Study context: Between the early 2000s and the early 2010s, patients got autologous tumor lysate-pulsed dendritic cell vaccines. Three intradermal dendritic cell vaccine injections were given every two weeks.

All glioblastoma patients lacked an isocitrate dehydrogenase mutation. The primer mix had 60 V beta and 13 J beta primers. TCRdb's table, derived via immunoSEQ multiplex PCR, lists solely in-frame clones and lacks some. The top ten clones hold approximately 15% of a sample with roughly 90,000 clones, under 90% of them seen once. The CDR3 extends over 14 amino acids. CDR1 and CDR2 (germline): SEHNR, FQNEAQ (reference sequence). Trimming removed 4 bases at V and 7 bases at J, with 16 bases between. Source: blood, taken before dendritic cell vaccination. The sequence derives from a human donor with glioblastoma. The chain is built from TRBV7-9 and TRBJ2-5; possibly TRBD2 for D (6 bases). The CDR3 region has the DNA TGTGCCAGCAGCTCCTCCGGGAGTCCGGGGACCCAGTACTTC. Translating gives CASSSSGSPGTQYF. Full variable domain (rest looked up from reference TRBV7-9 and TRBJ2-5): DTGVSQNPRHKITKRGQNVTFRCDPISEHNRLYWYRQTLGQGPEFLTYFQNEAQLEKSRLLSDRFSAERPKGSFSTLEIQRTEQGDSAMYLCASSSSGSPGTQYFGPGTRLLVL.